This T cell receptor beta chain was observed in a study of cytomegalovirus exposure and HLA in healthy donors. CDR1 and CDR2 (germline): LNHDA, SQIVND (reference sequence). The V end was cut by 10 bases, the J end by 5 bases, with 11 bases between. This CDR3 is built from 11 residues. There are a few counts of this clone. Its antigen is not known. Study-level findings and limits: Many donors carried some public TCRs, although rarity characterized most TCR sequences. Earlier analysis looked at TCR beta V segments, and most were productive about 90% or about 30% of the time.

Primers: 60 Vbeta forward and 13 Jbeta reverse. TCRdb keeps only in-frame clones here, not all; method: immunoSEQ multiplex PCR. Among some 170,000 clones listed, roughly four fifths were seen once. The sequenced material came from PBMCs. This sequence joins TRBV19 and TRBJ2-5; the D gene is possibly TRBD2 (5 bases). This sequence originates from a woman in her thirties or forties in good health and CMV-seronegative. The CDR3 DNA reads TGTGCCACCGAGACGGGGGAGACCCAGTACTTC. Its protein is CATETGETQYF.